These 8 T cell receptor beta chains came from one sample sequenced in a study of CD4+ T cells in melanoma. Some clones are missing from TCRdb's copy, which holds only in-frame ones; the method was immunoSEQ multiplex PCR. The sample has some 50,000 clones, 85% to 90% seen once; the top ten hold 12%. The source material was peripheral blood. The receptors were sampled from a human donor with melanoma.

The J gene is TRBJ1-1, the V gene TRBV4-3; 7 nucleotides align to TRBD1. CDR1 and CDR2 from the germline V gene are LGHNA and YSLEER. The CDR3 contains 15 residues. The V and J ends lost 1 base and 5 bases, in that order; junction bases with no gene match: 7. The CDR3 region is CASSQVYQGGTEAFF. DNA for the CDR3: TGCGCCAGCAGCCAAGTATATCAGGGGGGGACTGAAGCTTTCTTT.

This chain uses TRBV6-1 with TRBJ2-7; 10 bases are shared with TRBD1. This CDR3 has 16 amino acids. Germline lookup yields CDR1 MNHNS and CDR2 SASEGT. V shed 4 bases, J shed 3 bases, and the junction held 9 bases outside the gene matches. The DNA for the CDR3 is TGTGCCAGCAGTGCCTACCGGGGACAGGGGTACTACGAGCAGTACTTC. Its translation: CASSAYRGQGYYEQYF.

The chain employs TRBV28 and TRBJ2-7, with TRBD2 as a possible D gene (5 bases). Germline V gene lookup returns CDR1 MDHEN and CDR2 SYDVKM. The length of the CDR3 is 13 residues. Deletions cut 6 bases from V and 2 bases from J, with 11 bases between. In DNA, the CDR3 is TGTGCCAGCAGCGAGACCGGGGCCTACGAGCAGTACTTC. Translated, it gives CASSETGAYEQYF.

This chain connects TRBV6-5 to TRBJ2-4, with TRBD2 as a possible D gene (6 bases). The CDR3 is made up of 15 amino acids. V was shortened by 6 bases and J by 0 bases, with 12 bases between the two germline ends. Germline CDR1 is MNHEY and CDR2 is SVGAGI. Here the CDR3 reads CASSLTGVAKNIQYF. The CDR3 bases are TGTGCCAGCAGCCTTACGGGGGTAGCCAAAAACATTCAGTACTTC.

The CDR3 DNA is TGTGCCAGCTCACCAGAGGCCGGTCCGCTTTCACCCCTCCACTTT. Its protein is CASSPEAGPLSPLHF. The genes are TRBV18 and TRBJ1-6, with D uncertain. V lost 2 bases and J lost 9, with 14 bases in between. This CDR3 has 15 residues. Germline V gene data show CDR1 as KGHSH and CDR2 as LQKENI.

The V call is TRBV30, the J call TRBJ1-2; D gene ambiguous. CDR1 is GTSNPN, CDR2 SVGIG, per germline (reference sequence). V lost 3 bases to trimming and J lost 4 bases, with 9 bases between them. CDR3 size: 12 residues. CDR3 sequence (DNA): TGTGCCTGGAGCGCTGGCGGCTATGGCTACACCTTC. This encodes CAWSAGGYGYTF. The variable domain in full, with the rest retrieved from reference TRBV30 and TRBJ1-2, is SQTIHQWPATLVQPVGSPLSLECTVEGTSNPNLYWYRQAAGRGLQLLFYSVGIGQISSEVPQNLSASRPQDRQFILSSKKLLLSDSGFYLCAWSAGGYGYTFGSGTRLTVV.

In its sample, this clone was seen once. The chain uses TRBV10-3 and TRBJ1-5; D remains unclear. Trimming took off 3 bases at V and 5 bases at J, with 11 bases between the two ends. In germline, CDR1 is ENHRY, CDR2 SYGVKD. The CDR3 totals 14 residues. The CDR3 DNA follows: TGTGCCATCAGTGAAGCAGGACCCCATCAGCCCCAGCATTTT. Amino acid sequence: CAISEAGPHQPQHF.

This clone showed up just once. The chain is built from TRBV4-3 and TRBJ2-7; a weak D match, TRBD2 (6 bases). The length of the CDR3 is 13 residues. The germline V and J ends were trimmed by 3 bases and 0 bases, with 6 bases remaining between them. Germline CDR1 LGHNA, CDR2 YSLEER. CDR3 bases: TGCGCCAGCAGCCAGGGAGGCTCCTACGAGCAGTACTTC. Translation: CASSQGGSYEQYF.